The clone carrying this TCR beta chain was found a few times. PCR primers comprised 60 Vbeta and 13 Jbeta primers. TCRdb's table, derived via immunoSEQ multiplex PCR, lists solely in-frame clones and lacks some. This sample has around 97,000 clones, with less than 9.5% found just once. This entry belongs to a study of cytomegalovirus exposure and HLA in healthy donors. This CDR3 has 14 residues. V lost 6 bases to trimming and J lost 3 bases; unmatched junction nucleotides: 3. Germline CDR1 reads SEHNR; CDR2 reads FQNEAQ (reference sequence). This clonotype was obtained from a man aged 50-59 years in good health and CMV-seropositive. The chain joins TRBV7-9 to TRBJ2-3; TRBD2 agrees at 10 bases. The sample was PBMCs. The CDR3 loop reads CASSSGRTTDTQYF. DNA for the CDR3: TGTGCCAGCAGTAGCGGGAGGACTACAGATACGCAGTATTTT.